The 21 T cell receptor beta chains below were found in one sample sequenced in a study of a mutant IDH1 vaccine in newly diagnosed glioma. Libraries were prepared by immunoSEQ multiplex PCR; TCRdb keeps only in-frame clonotypes and omits some of them. This table holds fewer than 75,000 clones, approximately 84% found once. For these receptors, no antigen is known. Time point meaning: week 11, during vaccination. Doses of 300 ug of mutant IDH1 20-mer peptide were given with topical imiquimod. This sample comprised PBMCs, obtained from a glioma patient whose treatment included an IDH1 peptide vaccine. The receptor source for this set is a woman in her 50s with glioma.

This clone was counted many times. The sample carries other DNA sequences with the same CDR3. The rearrangement uses TRBV10-1 and TRBJ1-5; the D is unclear. Germline V gives CDR1 WNHNN, CDR2 SYGVQD (reference sequence). Trimming stripped 3 bases from V and 0 bases from J, with 0 bases between. The CDR3 is made up of 12 amino acids. CDR3 in DNA: TGCGCCAGCAGTGATAGCAATCAGCCCCAGCATTTT. Translating gives CASSDSNQPQHF.

The rearrangement links TRBV13 to TRBJ1-2; D remains ambiguous. Germline V gives CDR1 PRHDT, CDR2 FYEKMQ (reference sequence). The CDR3 is 14 amino acids. Trimming removed 1 base from V and 7 bases from J, with 13 bases in between. The CDR3 DNA reads as TGTGCCAGCAGCTTAGATGCGAGCTTCCGTGGCTACACCTTC. As protein: CASSLDASFRGYTF.

The gene calls are TRBV9 and TRBJ2-5, with no clear D. Trimming took off 0 bases at V and 2 bases at J, with 5 bases between the two ends. CDR1 is SGDLS and CDR2 is YYNGEE in the germline V gene. The CDR3 length is 13 residues. CDR3 bases: TGTGCCAGCAGCGTAGGCCCGCAAGAGACCCAGTACTTC. Protein product: CASSVGPQETQYF.

V gene TRBV4-3 combines with J gene TRBJ2-7; weak D call: TRBD1 (8 bases). From germline, CDR1 is LGHNA and CDR2 YSLEER. CDR3 size: 17 residues. Between the trimmed V and J ends, which lost 3 bases and 1 base, there was a span of 19 bases. The CDR3 DNA follows: TGCGCCAGCAGCCAGGAGCTAGGACAGGGAGGGTCCTACGAGCAGTACTTC. It yields the protein CASSQELGQGGSYEQYF.

V usage is TRBV5-4 and J usage is TRBJ1-1; the D gene is possibly TRBD1 (5 bases). The CDR3 has 13 residues. V dropped 9 bases and J dropped 5 bases, with 17 bases sitting between them. Germline V gene lookup returns CDR1 SGHNT and CDR2 YYREEE (reference sequence). The CDR3 reads CATDPGRGTEAFF. Written as DNA, the CDR3 is TGTGCCACTGATCCGGGACGCGGAACTGAAGCTTTCTTT.

The chain has TRBV7-2 and TRBJ2-1, with D tentatively TRBD2 (7 bases). Germline CDR1 and CDR2: SGHTA and FQGNSA. This CDR3 has 14 amino acids. V dropped 7 bases and J dropped 7 bases, with 17 bases sitting between them. DNA of the CDR3: TGTGCCAGCACCCGTGGGGGGGGGCTAAATGAGCAGTTCTTC. Protein product: CASTRGGGLNEQFF.

The J gene is TRBJ2-1, the V gene TRBV9, with D hard to call. V lost 0 bases and J lost 7, with 5 bases in between. From germline, CDR1 is SGDLS and CDR2 YYNGEE. The CDR3 is 12 amino acids. CDR3 in amino acids: CASSVAKNEQFF. DNA of the CDR3: TGTGCCAGCAGCGTAGCCAAGAATGAGCAGTTCTTC.

V and J are TRBV5-8 and TRBJ1-3; D is unclear. Germline V lookup: CDR1 SGHTS, CDR2 YDEGEE. The CDR3 loop spans 17 amino acids. Trimming removed 0 bases from V and 0 bases from J, with 13 bases in between. The DNA for the CDR3 is TGTGCCAGCAGCTTGGTCGTCAGGTCGTCCTCTGGAAACACCATATATTTT. Residues: CASSLVVRSSSGNTIYF. Variable domain in full (rest from reference TRBV5-8 and TRBJ1-3): EAGVTQSPTHLIKTRGQQATLRCSPISGHTSVYWYQQALGLGLQFLLWYDEGEERNRGNFPPRFSGRQFPNYSSELNVNALELEDSALYLCASSLVVRSSSGNTIYFGEGSWLTVV.

This clone was seen a few times. V gene TRBV10-3 combines with J gene TRBJ2-2; D remains ambiguous. CDR3 length: 12 residues. V was cut by 1 base and J by 8 bases, with 5 bases left in between. In germline, CDR1 is ENHRY, CDR2 SYGVKD. CDR3 DNA sequence: TGTGCCATCAGTGAGTTAGCTGGGGAGCTGTTTTTT. It translates to CAISELAGELFF.

V and J are TRBV19 and TRBJ2-2; 11 nucleotides line up with TRBD2. The CDR3 is 15 amino acids. V shed 4 bases and J 4 bases; nucleotides not matched to a gene: 2. Per the germline V gene, CDR1 is LNHDA and CDR2 is SQIVND (reference sequence). In DNA form, the CDR3 reads TGTGCCAGTAGTACCGGGACTAGCGGCACCGGGGAGCTGTTTTTT. Its translation is CASSTGTSGTGELFF.

The rearrangement uses TRBV6-5 and TRBJ1-2; weak D call: TRBD1 (5 bases). The CDR3 consists of 15 residues. Germline assignment: CDR1 MNHEY and CDR2 SVGAGI. The V and J ends lost 8 bases and 0 bases respectively, with 16 bases between them. Here the CDR3 DNA reads TGTGCCAGCCTACGGGGGACGGCTGCTAACTATGGCTACACCTTC. Translating it yields CASLRGTAANYGYTF.

The chain is built from TRBV2 and TRBJ1-5; 7 bases are a match to TRBD1. Germline trimming cut 6 bases from V and 2 bases from J; bases unmatched to any gene: 7. CDR3 length equals 15 residues. The germline V gene has CDR1 SNHLY and CDR2 FYNNEI. CDR3 residues: CASSQTGLGNQPQHF. The CDR3 DNA reads TGTGCCAGCAGCCAGACAGGGCTAGGCAATCAGCCCCAGCATTTT.

In its sample, this clone was seen a few times. This chain links TRBV7-6 with TRBJ1-6; 9 bases align to TRBD1. The CDR3 spans 15 residues. Trimming removed 2 bases from V and 8 bases from J; junction bases left unmatched: 4. CDR1 is SGHVS and CDR2 is FNYEAQ in the germline V gene. The CDR3 DNA reads as TGTGCCAGCAGCTTATTAGGACAGGGGTATTCACCCCTCCACTTT. It encodes CASSLLGQGYSPLHF.

J is TRBJ2-1 and V is TRBV19; TRBD1 matches 12 bases. The CDR3 has 15 residues. Germline values: CDR1 LNHDA, CDR2 SQIVND (reference sequence). With 7 bases clipped from V and 9 bases from J, the junction kept 10 bases outside the gene matches. The CDR3 coding sequence is TGTGCCAGTATCTCCGTTGGGACAGGGGGCATTGAGCAGTTCTTC. Protein: CASISVGTGGIEQFF.

V usage is TRBV9 and J usage is TRBJ1-2; D gene ambiguous. The V and J ends lost 4 bases and 4 bases respectively, with 8 bases between them. The length of the CDR3 is 12 residues. Germline loops: CDR1 SGDLS, CDR2 YYNGEE. CDR3 in amino acids: CASSPTSYGYTF. For the CDR3, the DNA is TGTGCCAGCAGCCCCACTAGCTATGGCTACACCTTC.

The chain uses TRBV2 and TRBJ1-2; D perhaps matches TRBD1 (5 bases). Germline CDR1 is SNHLY and CDR2 is FYNNEI. CDR3 length equals 12 residues. V lost 5 bases and J lost 2, with 6 bases in between. This chain's CDR3 is CASSSGNYGYTF. DNA for the CDR3: TGTGCCAGCAGTTCAGGGAACTATGGCTACACCTTC.

This chain connects TRBV5-1 to TRBJ2-3; D ambiguous. The germline V gene has CDR1 SGHRS and CDR2 YFSETQ. Trimming pared 6 bases from V and 0 bases from J, leaving 8 bases between. The CDR3 is made up of 13 amino acids. CDR3 amino acids: CASKTPSTDTQYF. DNA for the CDR3: TGCGCCAGCAAGACCCCTAGCACAGATACGCAGTATTTT.

J is TRBJ2-3 and V is TRBV5-4, with TRBD2 matching 8 bases. Trimming removed 1 base from V and 2 bases from J; junction bases left unmatched: 6. This CDR3 comprises 16 residues. The germline V gene encodes CDR1 SGHNT and CDR2 YYREEE (reference sequence). CDR3 nucleotide sequence: TGTGCCAGCAGCTTGTCGGCGGGGGGTTCCACAGATACGCAGTATTTT. It is translated as CASSLSAGGSTDTQYF.

Here the CDR3 DNA reads TGTGCCAGTAGTCAATGGGCGGGGGAAGCCTATGGCTACACCTTC. As protein: CASSQWAGEAYGYTF. This rearrangement joins TRBV19 to TRBJ1-2, with a weak D call TRBD1 (5 bases). CDR3 size: 15 residues. Trimming cost V 5 bases and J 4 bases, with 17 bases left between them. The V gene's germline CDR1 is LNHDA and CDR2 SQIVND (reference sequence).

V usage is TRBV9 and J usage is TRBJ1-3, with D possibly TRBD1 on 5 matching bases. This CDR3 region has 15 residues. V dropped 0 bases and J dropped 4 bases, with 11 bases sitting between them. Per the germline V gene, CDR1 is SGDLS and CDR2 is YYNGEE. CDR3 DNA: TGTGCCAGCAGCGTAGGTGGCAGGGAGGGAAACACCATATATTTT. Translation gives CASSVGGREGNTIYF.

The rearrangement links TRBV9 to TRBJ1-1; unclear D gene. Germline assignment: CDR1 SGDLS and CDR2 YYNGEE. Deletions cut 0 bases from V and 8 bases from J, with 11 bases between. The CDR3 runs 13 residues. The CDR3 loop reads CASSVEAVAEAFF. DNA of the CDR3: TGTGCCAGCAGCGTAGAGGCAGTGGCGGAAGCTTTCTTT.